This T cell receptor beta chain comes out of a study of blood T cell repertoires in COVID-19. TCRdb's copy holds only in-frame clones and misses some; the assay was immunoSEQ multiplex PCR. This sample yields 100,000 to 150,000 clones, of which around 84% are seen a single time; around 2.4% belongs to the top ten. The CDR3 spans 15 residues. From germline, CDR1 is MNHEY and CDR2 SVGAGI. Losses at the gene ends were 2 bases for V and 1 base for J; bases not matched to a gene: 1. Enrolled through a virtual design, the participants were between roughly 18 and 90 years of age and came from some 25 US areas. Cohorts were based on clinical histories the participants reported.

This chain uses TRBV6-5 with TRBJ2-5, with 10 bases fitting TRBD2. This sequence originates from a man in his forties with acute COVID-19. The sample comprised PBMCs or T cells enriched from blood (not recorded which). For the CDR3, the DNA is TGTGCCAGCAGTTACACTAGCGGGGTCCAAGAGACCCAGTACTTC. This gives the protein CASSYTSGVQETQYF.